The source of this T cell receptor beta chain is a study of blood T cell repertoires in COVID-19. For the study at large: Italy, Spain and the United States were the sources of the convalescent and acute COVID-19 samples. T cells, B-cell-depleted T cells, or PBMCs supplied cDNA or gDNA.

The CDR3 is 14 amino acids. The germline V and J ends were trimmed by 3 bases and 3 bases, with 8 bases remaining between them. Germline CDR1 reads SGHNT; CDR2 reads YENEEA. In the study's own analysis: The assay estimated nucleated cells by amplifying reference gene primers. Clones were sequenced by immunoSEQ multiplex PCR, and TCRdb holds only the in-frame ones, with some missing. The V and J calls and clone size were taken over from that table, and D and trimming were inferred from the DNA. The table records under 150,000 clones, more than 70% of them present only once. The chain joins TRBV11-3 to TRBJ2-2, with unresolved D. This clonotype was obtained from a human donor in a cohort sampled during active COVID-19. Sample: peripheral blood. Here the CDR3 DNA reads TGTGCCAGCAGCTTCCGGTCCCACACCGGGGAGCTGTTTTTT. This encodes CASSFRSHTGELFF.